One T cell receptor beta chain is described in this entry. Its antigen is unidentified. Each CDR3 protein gets one entry after TCRdb re-called the 5' RACE reads with MiXCR. This table holds 150,000 to 200,000 distinct CDR3 sequences, about 15% found once. This record comes from a study of T-cell memory formation after mild COVID-19. The overall study: TCR clusters were largely donor specific. General study points: The study found contracting CD4+ clones mainly in CM and EM and contracting CD8+ clones in EMRA. Clones contracting across day 15 to 85 had a balanced CD4/CD8 profile; later expanding clones leaned CD4+. Second-wave clones peaking on day 37 lacked confirmed SARS-CoV-2 specificity.

The CDR3 sequence is 13 residues long. Trimming took off 1 base at V and 0 bases at J, with 4 bases between the two ends. Germline CDR1 reads SGHVS; CDR2 reads FQNEAQ. This TCR derives from an adult woman who had mild COVID-19 (a few samples of this study predate the infection). Cell type and time point are not known. Input material: PBMCs or a T cell subset sorted from them (not recorded which). This chain connects TRBV7-8 to TRBJ2-7; D remains unclear. CDR3 sequence reads: CASSLDISYEQYF. CDR3 in DNA: TGTGCCAGCAGCTTAGATATCTCCTACGAGCAGTACTTC.